This T cell receptor beta chain was sequenced in a study of blood T cell repertoires in COVID-19. Study-wide background: Acute and convalescent COVID-19 samples came from the United States, Italy and Spain. Sources were T cells, B-cell-depleted T cells, or PBMCs; the material itself was cDNA or gDNA.

Germline V lookup: CDR1 MDHEN, CDR2 SYDVKM. V was clipped by 5 bases and J by 1 base, with 15 bases between them. CDR3 length: 15 residues. This clone was recorded only once. In the authors' methods: Amplification from reference gene primers served as the basis for estimated nucleated cell counts. Data came from immunoSEQ multiplex PCR; TCRdb stores just in-frame clones and leaves some out. The DNA was the basis for D and trimming; V, J and clone size are from that table. This sample has fewer than 200,000 clones, with approximately 84% found just once. The receptor's source is a human donor in a cohort sampled during active COVID-19. V is TRBV28 and J is TRBJ2-7, with D tentatively TRBD1 (6 bases). Sequences were obtained from peripheral blood. Here the CDR3 reads CASSQTQDSSYEQYF. The CDR3 DNA reads as TGTGCCAGCAGTCAGACGCAGGACAGTTCCTACGAGCAGTACTTC. Looking up the rest from reference TRBV28 and TRBJ2-7 gives the full variable domain: DVKVTQSSRYLVKRTGEKVFLECVQDMDHENMFWYRQDPGLGLRLIYFSYDVKMKEKGDIPEGYSVSREKKERFSLILESASTNQTSMYLCASSQTQDSSYEQYFGPGTRLTVT.